The 10 T cell receptor beta chains below were found in one sample sequenced in a study of blood T cell repertoires in COVID-19. The data were produced by immunoSEQ multiplex PCR, yet TCRdb's version contains in-frame clones alone and is incomplete. Of a few hundred thousand clones detected, roughly 86% appear once; the ten largest clones hold under 3%. Sequencing was done on a sample of peripheral blood. The receptor source for this set is a human donor in a cohort sampled during active COVID-19.

The gene calls are TRBV7-3 and TRBJ2-5; 12 positions agree with TRBD2. CDR1 is SGHTA and CDR2 is FQGTGA in the germline V gene. This CDR3 is 16 amino acids long. V was clipped by 6 bases and J by 4 bases; unmatched bases: 9. The CDR3 reads CASSRLAGVPGETQYF. DNA for the CDR3: TGTGCCAGCAGTAGACTAGCGGGGGTACCGGGAGAGACCCAGTACTTC.

V usage is TRBV7-2 and J usage is TRBJ1-2; 7 nucleotides align to TRBD1. CDR1 and CDR2 from the germline V gene are SGHTA and FQGNSA. V was clipped by 2 bases and J by 7 bases; unmatched bases: 13. The CDR3 spans 16 residues. This CDR3 is CASSLYVFRGASGYTF. CDR3 bases: TGTGCCAGCAGCTTATATGTCTTCAGGGGGGCGAGTGGCTACACCTTC.

V is TRBV29-1 and J is TRBJ2-5; 9 bases line up with TRBD1. V shed 7 bases and J 3 bases; nucleotides not matched to a gene: 6. Germline V gives CDR1 SQVTM, CDR2 ANQGSEA. The CDR3 has 13 residues. CDR3 sequence: CSALGQGEETQYF. The DNA for the CDR3 is TGCAGCGCCTTGGGACAGGGAGAAGAGACCCAGTACTTC.

The chain uses TRBV6-5 and TRBJ2-1; D might be TRBD2 (6 bases). V lost 5 bases and J lost 6, with 17 bases in between. CDR3 size: 15 residues. Germline V gene lookup returns CDR1 MNHEY and CDR2 SVGAGI. This CDR3 reads CASSIRYGGPNEQFF. CDR3 DNA: TGTGCCAGCAGTATCCGATACGGAGGGCCCAATGAGCAGTTCTTC.

In DNA, the CDR3 is TGTGCCAGTAGTACAGACACGCCACGGGTGTTTTTT. This gives the protein CASSTDTPRVFF. The chain couples TRBV19 to TRBJ2-2; D gene uncertain. Looked up from germline, CDR1 is LNHDA and CDR2 is SQIVND (reference sequence). The CDR3 covers 12 residues. V shed 4 bases and J shed 15 bases, with 15 bases lying between them.

The chain links TRBV2 to TRBJ2-3, with D possibly matching TRBD1 (5 bases). Deletions cut 5 bases from V and 4 bases from J, with 13 bases between. The CDR3 sequence is 14 residues long. The germline gives CDR1 SNHLY, CDR2 FYNNEI. Written as DNA, the CDR3 is TGTGCCAGCAGTTTTAGGGGTTTGTCAGATACGCAGTATTTT. Residues: CASSFRGLSDTQYF.

CDR3: CASSRSPGAGELFF. As DNA, the CDR3 is TGTGCCAGTAGTAGGAGTCCGGGGGCCGGGGAGCTGTTTTTT. This chain joins TRBV19 and TRBJ2-2, with a tentative D call TRBD2 (6 bases). This CDR3 is built from 14 residues. V shed 4 bases and J shed 6 bases, with 12 bases lying between them. CDR1 LNHDA and CDR2 SQIVND come from the germline V gene (reference sequence).

The chain employs TRBV9 and TRBJ2-2; a possible D gene is TRBD2 (6 bases). Germline V gene sequence: CDR1 SGDLS, CDR2 YYNGEE. The CDR3 runs 16 residues. The ends were cut back, 4 bases at V and 2 bases at J, with 15 bases in the middle. The CDR3 DNA reads as TGTGCCAGCAGCCCCACCGTCGGGAGAAACACCGGGGAGCTGTTTTTT. It codes for CASSPTVGRNTGELFF.

The chain uses TRBV7-3 and TRBJ2-3, with a tentative D call TRBD2 (6 bases). Germline-derived CDR1 and CDR2 are SGHTA and FQGTGA. CDR3 length: 14 residues. V was cut by 2 bases and J by 8 bases, with 14 bases left in between. DNA for the CDR3: TGTGCCAGCAGCTTATCCGGGAGAGCGGGTACGCAGTATTTT. This codes for CASSLSGRAGTQYF.

This chain joins TRBV11-3 and TRBJ2-5, with D possibly TRBD2 on 7 matching bases. The CDR3 runs 17 residues. The germline CDR1 and CDR2 sequences are SGHNT and YENEEA. V was cut by 5 bases and J by 1 base, with 20 bases left in between. The CDR3 DNA reads as TGTGCCAGCAGCCTCGGAGCGGCGGGGGCCGTCCAAGAGACCCAGTACTTC. Its protein is CASSLGAAGAVQETQYF.